The source of this T cell receptor beta chain is a study of OX40 agonist ivuxolimab in advanced cancers. Findings of the study overall: At 0.1 to 3.0 mg/kg and by week 6, clonal expansion occurred in CD4+ and CD8+ blood T cells.

With regard to this clone: The antigen remains unidentified.

Sequencing used immunoSEQ multiplex PCR; TCRdb keeps in-frame clones, though not all of them. This table holds about 89,000 clones, approximately 91% found once. Germline V lookup: CDR1 WSHSY, CDR2 SAAADI. This CDR3 has 13 amino acids. V gave up 8 bases and J gave up 2 bases, with 13 bases separating them. Sequenced material: CD4+ or CD8+ T cells sorted from blood, taken in a trial of the OX40 agonist ivuxolimab. V usage is TRBV10-2 and J usage is TRBJ2-7; D gene ambiguous. This clonotype was obtained from an adult with an advanced solid tumor such as melanoma, head and neck, liver or kidney cancer. In DNA, the CDR3 is TGCGCCAGCGGCGGCGGACCCCCCTACGAGCAGTACTTC. This gives the protein CASGGGPPYEQYF.